Listed below are T cell receptor beta chains from one sample, sequenced in a study of blood T cell repertoires in COVID-19. Libraries were prepared by immunoSEQ multiplex PCR; TCRdb keeps only in-frame clonotypes and omits some of them. Altogether 13,000 to 15,000 clones are present, roughly 89% being singletons, with the ten largest covering 30% to 35%. Source material: peripheral blood. Receptor source: a man in his fifties with active COVID-19. Each CDR3 is given with its conserved first and last residue. The D gene is left open where the match is weak. Not every row has a clone size; where given, it reads once, few, many or a size class.

TRBV27	TRBJ2-3	17	TRBD1	NA	CASSYRRQGTGVDTQYF	TGTGCCAGCAGTTACAGGAGACAGGGGACGGGGGTAGATACGCAGTATTTT
TRBV12-3/TRBV12-4	TRBJ2-7	11	NA	NA	CASSQSYEQYF	TGTGCCAGCAGTCAGTCCTACGAGCAGTACTTC
TRBV9	TRBJ2-7	16	TRBD1	NA	CASSTRPGQGPYEQYF	TGTGCCAGCAGCACCCGACCGGGACAGGGGCCGTACGAGCAGTACTTC
TRBV2	TRBJ2-1	17	NA	NA	CASSQWAEGAKGNEQFF	TGTGCCAGCTCCCAGTGGGCGGAGGGGGCCAAGGGGAATGAGCAGTTCTTC
TRBV12-3/TRBV12-4	TRBJ2-3	12	NA	NA	CASSPGTDTQYF	TGTGCCAGCAGTCCGGGGACAGATACGCAGTATTTT
TRBV2	TRBJ2-5	14	NA	NA	CASNGVSSGETQYF	TGTGCCAGCAATGGAGTTAGCAGTGGGGAGACCCAGTACTTC
TRBV27	TRBJ2-5	14	NA	NA	CASSLNAVQETQYF	TGTGCCAGCAGTTTAAACGCGGTACAAGAGACCCAGTACTTC
TRBV25-1	TRBJ2-7	17	TRBD2	NA	CASSELGASGFSYEQYF	TGTGCCAGCAGTGAATTGGGTGCTAGCGGGTTCTCATACGAGCAGTACTTC
TRBV28	TRBJ2-3	15	NA	NA	CASSFSTPGEDTQYF	TGTGCCAGCAGTTTCAGCACCCCTGGGGAGGATACGCAGTATTTT
TRBV3-1/TRBV3-2	TRBJ1-2	17	NA	NA	CASSQEGGGVGNYGYTF	TGTGCCAGCAGCCAAGAAGGCGGAGGGGTAGGCAACTATGGCTACACCTTC
TRBV24-1	TRBJ2-1	15	TRBD1	NA	CATSPTGTGDNEQFF	TGTGCCACCAGCCCAACCGGGACAGGGGACAATGAGCAGTTCTTC
TRBV5-1	TRBJ2-7	14	TRBD1	NA	CASSLDRGSYEQYF	TGCGCCAGCAGCTTGGACAGGGGTTCCTACGAGCAGTACTTC
TRBV6-1	TRBJ2-5	16	NA	NA	CASSEIPGTPVETQYF	TGTGCCAGCAGTGAAATACCCGGGACTCCAGTAGAGACCCAGTACTTC
TRBV7-2	TRBJ2-1	16	TRBD2	NA	CASSSTREGGYNEQFF	TGTGCCAGCAGCTCGACCCGGGAGGGCGGGTACAATGAGCAGTTCTTC
TRBV15	TRBJ1-4	17	TRBD1	NA	CATSRVGTGGTNEKLFF	TGTGCCACCAGCAGAGTAGGGACAGGGGGAACTAATGAAAAACTGTTTTTT
TRBV4-2	TRBJ2-1	20	NA	NA	CASSQESQSSAGFSYNEQFF	TGTGCCAGCAGCCAAGAGTCCCAGAGCTCGGCAGGGTTCTCCTACAATGAGCAGTTCTTC
TRBV5-1	TRBJ2-4	14	NA	once	CASSRAGVKNIQYF	TGCGCCAGCAGTCGGGCAGGGGTTAAAAACATTCAGTACTTC
TRBV3-1/TRBV3-2	TRBJ2-1	15	NA	NA	CASSQRLGDYNEQFF	TGTGCCAGCAGCCAACGGTTAGGGGATTACAATGAGCAGTTCTTC
TRBV24-1	TRBJ2-2	16	NA	NA	CATSDFREHDTGELFF	TGTGCCACCAGTGATTTCCGGGAGCATGACACCGGGGAGCTGTTTTTT
TRBV11-1	TRBJ1-6	15	NA	NA	CASSLSSGFNSPLHF	TGTGCCAGCAGCTTATCCTCGGGGTTCAATTCACCCCTCCACTTT
TRBV6-5	TRBJ2-3	15	NA	NA	CASSYEGGSTDTQYF	TGTGCCAGCAGTTACGAGGGCGGGAGCACAGATACGCAGTATTTT
TRBV6-5	TRBJ1-2	14	NA	once	CASRRTGRNNGYTF	TGTGCCAGCCGTCGAACAGGGCGGAATAATGGCTACACCTTC
TRBV12-5	TRBJ2-7	14	NA	NA	CASGLDGVGYEQYF	TGTGCTAGTGGTTTGGACGGGGTCGGGTACGAGCAGTACTTC
TRBV2	TRBJ2-7	14	TRBD1	once	CASSEGQGTYEQYF	TGTGCCAGCAGCGAAGGACAGGGGACCTACGAGCAGTACTTC
TRBV30	TRBJ2-7	11	TRBD1	NA	CAWSGPTGKYF	TGTGCCTGGAGTGGTCCGACAGGGAAGTACTTC
TRBV29-1	TRBJ2-7	12	NA	NA	CSVEVGVREQYF	TGCAGCGTTGAGGTGGGAGTACGTGAGCAGTACTTC
TRBV11-2	TRBJ2-3	14	NA	once	CASSSDRSTDTQYF	TGTGCCAGCAGCTCCGACAGAAGCACAGATACGCAGTATTTT
TRBV19	TRBJ2-7	14	NA	NA	CASSIILSREEQYF	TGTGCCAGTAGTATTATCCTTTCGCGGGAAGAGCAGTACTTC
TRBV14	TRBJ2-5	16	TRBD2	once	CASSQDETSGEETQYF	TGTGCCAGCAGCCAAGATGAGACTAGCGGAGAAGAGACCCAGTACTTC
TRBV7-8	TRBJ2-1	12	NA	NA	CASSPRGYEQFF	TGTGCCAGCAGCCCAAGAGGCTATGAGCAGTTCTTC
TRBV20-1	TRBJ2-7	12	NA	NA	CSASASGVEQYF	TGCAGTGCTAGTGCTTCGGGGGTCGAGCAGTACTTC
TRBV11-3	TRBJ2-7	16	TRBD2	NA	CASRQTSGRTSYEQYF	TGTGCCAGCAGGCAGACTAGCGGGAGGACCTCCTACGAGCAGTACTTC
TRBV9	TRBJ2-1	15	NA	NA	CASSARGNGNNEQFF	TGTGCCAGCAGCGCCCGGGGTAACGGTAACAATGAGCAGTTCTTC
TRBV5-6	TRBJ2-5	15	NA	NA	CASNGGQKYQETQYF	TGTGCCAGCAACGGGGGGCAGAAATACCAAGAGACCCAGTACTTC
TRBV6-2/TRBV6-3	TRBJ2-1	18	TRBD2	NA	CASSYLGLAPYSYNEQFF	TGTGCCAGCAGTTATTTGGGACTAGCGCCTTACTCCTACAATGAGCAGTTCTTC
TRBV28	TRBJ1-5	14	NA	NA	CASSKQGGLWPQHF	TGTGCCAGCAGTAAACAGGGAGGGCTTTGGCCCCAGCATTTT
TRBV12-3/TRBV12-4	TRBJ1-1	11	TRBD1	NA	CASRTGGMTFF	TGTGCCAGCAGAACAGGGGGCATGACTTTCTTT
TRBV19	TRBJ1-2	13	TRBD1	NA	CASSPGTGDGYTF	TGTGCCAGTAGCCCAGGGACAGGGGATGGCTACACCTTC
TRBV15	TRBJ2-7	17	TRBD2	NA	CATSRGLAGVSSYEQYF	TGTGCCACCAGCAGAGGATTAGCGGGAGTGAGCTCCTACGAGCAGTACTTC
TRBV5-1	TRBJ1-1	14	TRBD1	NA	CASSLGQGRTEAFF	TGCGCCAGCAGCTTGGGACAGGGTAGGACTGAAGCTTTCTTT
TRBV18	TRBJ2-1	11	NA	NA	CASSPGGEQFF	TGTGCCAGCTCACCCGGAGGAGAGCAGTTCTTC
TRBV7-6	TRBJ2-1	17	NA	NA	CASSLGPGQNVGNEQFF	TGTGCCAGCAGCTTAGGCCCCGGACAGAATGTAGGGAATGAGCAGTTCTTC
TRBV4-2	TRBJ1-2	14	TRBD1	once	CASSLLQGVTGYTF	TGTGCCAGCAGCCTATTACAGGGGGTGACTGGCTACACCTTC
TRBV7-2	TRBJ2-3	15	TRBD1	NA	CASSFRQGAGDTQYF	TGTGCCAGCAGCTTTCGCCAGGGGGCCGGAGATACGCAGTATTTT
TRBV9	TRBJ2-7	15	TRBD2	once	CASSVGPLAGEEQYF	TGTGCCAGCAGCGTAGGGCCCCTAGCGGGAGAAGAGCAGTACTTC
TRBV5-1	TRBJ2-7	16	NA	once	CASSPHGPRDSLEQYF	TGCGCCAGCAGCCCCCATGGCCCCCGGGACTCCCTCGAGCAGTACTTC
TRBV19	TRBJ2-7	13	NA	NA	CASSAGQSYEQYF	TGTGCCAGTAGCGCGGGACAGTCCTACGAGCAGTACTTC
TRBV19	TRBJ1-6	13	NA	NA	CASSGRGDSPLHF	TGTGCCAGTAGTGGCAGGGGCGATTCACCCCTCCACTTT
TRBV4-2	TRBJ2-1	12	NA	NA	CASSQLEREQFF	TGTGCCAGCAGCCAACTCGAGAGGGAGCAGTTCTTC
TRBV5-5	TRBJ2-7	13	TRBD2	few	CASSFSGAYEQYF	TGTGCCAGCAGCTTTAGCGGGGCCTACGAGCAGTACTTC
TRBV19	TRBJ1-2	14	NA	NA	CASSPSAASYGYTF	TGTGCCAGTAGCCCGTCCGCCGCTAGCTATGGCTACACCTTC
TRBV6-5	TRBJ1-5	14	NA	NA	CASSNNRGNQPQHF	TGTGCCAGCAGTAACAACAGGGGCAATCAGCCCCAGCATTTT
TRBV6-5	TRBJ1-1	14	TRBD1	NA	CASSTTGEGTEAFF	TGTGCCAGCAGTACGACAGGGGAGGGCACTGAAGCTTTCTTT
TRBV7-2	TRBJ2-7	18	TRBD2	NA	CASSEGLAGEERAYEQYF	TGTGCCAGCAGCGAGGGACTAGCGGGAGAGGAAAGAGCCTACGAGCAGTACTTC
TRBV19	TRBJ2-2	14	TRBD2	NA	CASTRSGSTGELFF	TGTGCCAGCACACGAAGCGGGAGCACCGGGGAGCTGTTTTTT
TRBV29-1	TRBJ2-7	13	NA	NA	CSVEGYSAYEQYF	TGCAGCGTTGAGGGCTACTCAGCCTACGAGCAGTACTTC
TRBV27	TRBJ2-2	12	NA	NA	CASSTGTGELFF	TGTGCCAGCAGTACCGGGACCGGGGAGCTGTTTTTT
TRBV11-3	TRBJ2-7	13	TRBD2	few	CASSSGTSGKQYF	TGTGCCAGCAGCTCCGGGACTAGCGGGAAGCAGTACTTC
TRBV21-1	TRBJ2-5	19	NA	NA	CASSKVLPGLAGAGETQYF	TGTGCCAGCAGCAAAGTTCTCCCGGGACTAGCGGGAGCGGGAGAGACCCAGTACTTC